The clone carrying this TCR beta chain was picked up many times. Its matching antigen is unknown. The CDR3 loop spans 14 amino acids. Germline CDR1 LGHDT, CDR2 YNNKEL (reference sequence). Trimming cost V 3 bases and J 6 bases, with 12 bases left between them. This record belongs to a study of CD8 T cells in ankylosing spondylitis. General study points: Disease-associated clones were reportedly significantly overrepresented in matched ankylosing spondylitis synovial fluid. About 8 highly homologous variants made up a TCR beta motif, and this motif appeared characteristic of ankylosing spondylitis blood. Past research had described some motif variants in reactive arthritis synovial fluid and blood.

Quantitative 5'-RACE with molecular barcodes generated TCR beta libraries. One entry per CDR3 protein, called by TCRdb with MiXCR from the 5' RACE reads. Of fewer than 250,000 distinct CDR3 sequences listed, over 9.5% are singletons. The origin of this receptor is a male donor with ankylosing spondylitis or in good health (not recorded which). The chain couples TRBV3-1 to TRBJ1-5; the D gene is possibly TRBD1 (6 bases). The sample consisted of blood, either unsorted or a sorted T cell fraction (not recorded which). The CDR3 DNA follows: TGTGCCAGCAGCCACAACAGGGCGGGTCAGCCCCAGCATTTT. Its translation is CASSHNRAGQPQHF.